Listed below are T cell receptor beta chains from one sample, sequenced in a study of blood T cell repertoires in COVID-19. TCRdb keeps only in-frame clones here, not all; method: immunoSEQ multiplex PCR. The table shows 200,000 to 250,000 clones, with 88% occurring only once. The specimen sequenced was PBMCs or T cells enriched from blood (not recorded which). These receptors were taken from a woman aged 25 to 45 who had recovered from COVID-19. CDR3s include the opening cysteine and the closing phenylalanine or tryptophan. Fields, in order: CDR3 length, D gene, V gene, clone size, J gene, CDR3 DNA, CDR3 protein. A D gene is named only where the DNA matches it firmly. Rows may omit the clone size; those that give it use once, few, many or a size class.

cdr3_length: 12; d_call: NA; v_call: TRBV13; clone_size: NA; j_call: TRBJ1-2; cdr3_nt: TGTGCCAGCAGCTTCGCGTGGGGGGGCTTACCCTTC; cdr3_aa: CASSFAWGGLPF
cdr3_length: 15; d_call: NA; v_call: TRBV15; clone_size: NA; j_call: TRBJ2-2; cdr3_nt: TGTGCCACCAGCAGAGAACAGGGTGGCACCGGGGAGCTGTTTTTT; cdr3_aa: CATSREQGGTGELFF
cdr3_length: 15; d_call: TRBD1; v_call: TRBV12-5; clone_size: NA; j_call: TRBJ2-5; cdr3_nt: TGTGCTAGTGGTCGTCAGGGGGCGACCGTGGAGACCCAGTACTTC; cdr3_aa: CASGRQGATVETQYF
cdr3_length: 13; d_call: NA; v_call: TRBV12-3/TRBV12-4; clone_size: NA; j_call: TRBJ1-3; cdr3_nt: TGTGCCAGCAGTTTAATAGATGGAAACACCATATATTTT; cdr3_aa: CASSLIDGNTIYF
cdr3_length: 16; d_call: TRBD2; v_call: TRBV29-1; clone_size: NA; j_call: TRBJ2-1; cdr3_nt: TGCAGCGTTGAACTGATAGCGGGGGCCACCTACAATGAGCAGTTCTTC; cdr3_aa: CSVELIAGATYNEQFF
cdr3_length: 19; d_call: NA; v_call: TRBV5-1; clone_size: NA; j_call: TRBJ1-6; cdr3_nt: TGCGCCAGCAGCTTGACCCGGACGTACCCATCCCCGGGGAATTCACCCCTCCACTTT; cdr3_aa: CASSLTRTYPSPGNSPLHF
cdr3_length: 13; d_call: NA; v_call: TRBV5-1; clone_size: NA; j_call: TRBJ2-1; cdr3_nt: TGCGCCAGCAGCTTAGGGGTTTACAATGAGCAGTTCTTC; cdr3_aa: CASSLGVYNEQFF
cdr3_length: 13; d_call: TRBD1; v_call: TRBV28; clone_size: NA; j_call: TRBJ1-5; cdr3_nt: TGTGCCAGCAACAGGGGAAATGTTCAGCCCCAGCATTTT; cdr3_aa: CASNRGNVQPQHF
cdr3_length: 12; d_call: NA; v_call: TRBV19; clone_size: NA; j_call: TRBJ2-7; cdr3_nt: TGTGCCAGTAGTAACCGGGACTACGAGCAGTACTTC; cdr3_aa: CASSNRDYEQYF
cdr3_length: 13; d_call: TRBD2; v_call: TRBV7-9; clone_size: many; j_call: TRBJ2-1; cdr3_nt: TGTGCCAGCGACAACGGGGGGGCGGATGAGCAGTTCTTC; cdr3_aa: CASDNGGADEQFF
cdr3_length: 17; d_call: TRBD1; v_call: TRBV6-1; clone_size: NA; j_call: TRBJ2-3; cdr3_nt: TGTGCCAGCAGTGGAGGGGGCACAGGGGGCGCAACAGATACGCAGTATTTT; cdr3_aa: CASSGGGTGGATDTQYF
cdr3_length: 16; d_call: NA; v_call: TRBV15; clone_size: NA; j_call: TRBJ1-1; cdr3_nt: TGTGCCACCAGCAGAGATAGGGGACAACTGAACACTGAAGCTTTCTTT; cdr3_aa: CATSRDRGQLNTEAFF
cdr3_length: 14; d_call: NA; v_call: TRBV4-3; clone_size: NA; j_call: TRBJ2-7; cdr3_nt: TGCGCCAGCAGCCAACAGGGTTTCTCCTACGAGCAGTACTTC; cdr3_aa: CASSQQGFSYEQYF
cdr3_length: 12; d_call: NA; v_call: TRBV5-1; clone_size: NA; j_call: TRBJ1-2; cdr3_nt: TGCGCCAGCAGCTTGGATTCGGGAGGCTACACCTTC; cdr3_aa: CASSLDSGGYTF
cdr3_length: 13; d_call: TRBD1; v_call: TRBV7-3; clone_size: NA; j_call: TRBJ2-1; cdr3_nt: TGTGCCAGCCAACAGGGGCCCTACAATGAGCAGTTCTTC; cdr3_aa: CASQQGPYNEQFF
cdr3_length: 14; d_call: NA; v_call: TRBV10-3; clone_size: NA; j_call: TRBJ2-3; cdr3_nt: TGTGCCATCAGTGATAGCGGCCTCACAGATACGCAGTATTTT; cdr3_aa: CAISDSGLTDTQYF
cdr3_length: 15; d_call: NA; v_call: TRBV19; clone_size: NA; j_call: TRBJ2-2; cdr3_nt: TGTGCCAGTAGTATGGTTACAGGAGACACCGGGGAGCTGTTTTTT; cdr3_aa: CASSMVTGDTGELFF
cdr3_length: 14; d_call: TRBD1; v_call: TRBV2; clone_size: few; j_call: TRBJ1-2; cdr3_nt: TGTGCCAGCAGTTCGGACAGGATAAACTATGGCTACACCTTC; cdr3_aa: CASSSDRINYGYTF
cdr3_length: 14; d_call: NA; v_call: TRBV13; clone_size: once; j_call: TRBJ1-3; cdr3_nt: TGTGCCAGCAGCTTAGGCCCCGGGGTTTCCGCCATATATTTT; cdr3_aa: CASSLGPGVSAIYF
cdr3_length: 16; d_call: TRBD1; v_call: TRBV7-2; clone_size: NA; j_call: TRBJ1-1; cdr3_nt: TGTGCCAGCAGCCCGATCTCGACAGGGCTGAACACTGAAGCTTTCTTT; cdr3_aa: CASSPISTGLNTEAFF
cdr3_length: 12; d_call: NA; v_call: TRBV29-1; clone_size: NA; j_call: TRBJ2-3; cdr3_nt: TGCAGCGTTTGCCAGGGATGGGGTACGCAGTATTTT; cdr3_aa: CSVCQGWGTQYF
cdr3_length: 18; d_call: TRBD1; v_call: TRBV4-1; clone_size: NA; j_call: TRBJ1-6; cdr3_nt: TGCGCCAGCAGCCAAACCGACAGGGGGCGGTCCTATAATTCACCCCTCCACTTT; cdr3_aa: CASSQTDRGRSYNSPLHF
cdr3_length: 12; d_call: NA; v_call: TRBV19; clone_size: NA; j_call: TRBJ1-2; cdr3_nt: TGTGCCAGTAGTATTGGGAGGGCTGGCTACACCTTC; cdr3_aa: CASSIGRAGYTF
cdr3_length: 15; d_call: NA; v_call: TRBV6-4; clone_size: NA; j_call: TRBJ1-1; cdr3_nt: TGTGCCAGCAGTGATCGGAGTGAGATGAACACTGAAGCTTTCTTT; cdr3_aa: CASSDRSEMNTEAFF
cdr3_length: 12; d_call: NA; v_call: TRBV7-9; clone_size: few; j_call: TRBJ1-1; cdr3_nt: TGTGCCAGCAGTCGAGGAGGCACTGAAGCTTTCTTT; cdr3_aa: CASSRGGTEAFF
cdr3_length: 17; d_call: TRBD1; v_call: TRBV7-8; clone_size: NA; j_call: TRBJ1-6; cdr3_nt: TGTGCCAGCAGCTTACCTGGACAGGTTACCTATAATTCACCCCTCCACTTT; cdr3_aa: CASSLPGQVTYNSPLHF
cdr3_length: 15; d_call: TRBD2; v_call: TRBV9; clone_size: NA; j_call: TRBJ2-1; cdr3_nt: TGTGCCAGCAGCGGCGGGGGAGGCTCCTACAATGAGCAGTTCTTC; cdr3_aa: CASSGGGGSYNEQFF
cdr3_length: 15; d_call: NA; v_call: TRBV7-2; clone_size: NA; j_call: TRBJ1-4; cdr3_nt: TGTGCCAGCAGCCTAAACAGAAGGACTAATGAAAAACTGTTTTTT; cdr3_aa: CASSLNRRTNEKLFF
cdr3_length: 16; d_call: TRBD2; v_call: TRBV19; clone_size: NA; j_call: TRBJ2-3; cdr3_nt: TGTGCCAGTAGTATTAGGACTAGCGGGGGGCTAGATACGCAGTATTTT; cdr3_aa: CASSIRTSGGLDTQYF
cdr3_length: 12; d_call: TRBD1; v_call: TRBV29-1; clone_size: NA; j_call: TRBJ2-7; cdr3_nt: TGCAGCCCGGGACAGGCATCCTACGAGCAGTACTTC; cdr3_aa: CSPGQASYEQYF
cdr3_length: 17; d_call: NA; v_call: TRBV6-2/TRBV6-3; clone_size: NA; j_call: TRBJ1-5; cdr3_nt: TGTGCCAGCAGTTATATCTGGGCCAGATATAGCAATCAGCCCCAGCATTTT; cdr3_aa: CASSYIWARYSNQPQHF
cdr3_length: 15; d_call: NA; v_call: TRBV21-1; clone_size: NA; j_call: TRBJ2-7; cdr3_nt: TGTGCCAGCAGGAAAGACAGGGGGCGCGCCTACGAGCAGTACTTC; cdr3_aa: CASRKDRGRAYEQYF
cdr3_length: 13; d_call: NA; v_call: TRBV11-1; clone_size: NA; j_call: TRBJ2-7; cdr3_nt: TGTGCCAGCAGTCCCTGGAGCCTAGACGAGCAGTACTTC; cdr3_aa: CASSPWSLDEQYF
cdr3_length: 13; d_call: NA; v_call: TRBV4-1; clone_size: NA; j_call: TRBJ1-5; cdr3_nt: TGCGCCAGCAGCCAAGATCGGGATCAGCCCCAGCATTTT; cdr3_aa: CASSQDRDQPQHF
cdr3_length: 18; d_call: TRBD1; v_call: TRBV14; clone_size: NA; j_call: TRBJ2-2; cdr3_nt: TGTGCCAGCAGCCAAGTAAGGGGGACAGGGGGCGTCACCGGGGAGCTGTTTTTT; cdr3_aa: CASSQVRGTGGVTGELFF
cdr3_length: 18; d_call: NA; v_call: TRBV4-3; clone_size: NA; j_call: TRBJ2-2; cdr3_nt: TGCGCCAGCAGCCAAGATAGTAGGGCAGGGGCGCCCACCGGGGAGCTGTTTTTT; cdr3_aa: CASSQDSRAGAPTGELFF
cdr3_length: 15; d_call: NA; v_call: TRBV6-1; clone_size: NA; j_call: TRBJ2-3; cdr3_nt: TGTGCCAGCAGTGAAGGGGCAGGGGACACAGATACGCAGTATTTT; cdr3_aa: CASSEGAGDTDTQYF
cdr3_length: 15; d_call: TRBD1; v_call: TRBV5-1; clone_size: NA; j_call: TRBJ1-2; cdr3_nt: TGCGCCAGCAGCTGGGGACAGGGGCCTAACTATGGCTACACCTTC; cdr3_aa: CASSWGQGPNYGYTF
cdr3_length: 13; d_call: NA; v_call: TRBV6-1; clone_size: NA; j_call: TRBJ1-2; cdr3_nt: TGTGCCAGCAGTGAGTCCAATAACTATGGCTACACCTTC; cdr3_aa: CASSESNNYGYTF
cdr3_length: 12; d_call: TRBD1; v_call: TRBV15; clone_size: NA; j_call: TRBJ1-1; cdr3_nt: TGTGCCATCCAGGACAGGCTCACTGAAGCTTTCTTT; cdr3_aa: CAIQDRLTEAFF
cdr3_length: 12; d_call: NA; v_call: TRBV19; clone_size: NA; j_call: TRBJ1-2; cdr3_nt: TGTGCCAGTAGTATACGCGGCTATGGCTACACCTTC; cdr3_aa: CASSIRGYGYTF